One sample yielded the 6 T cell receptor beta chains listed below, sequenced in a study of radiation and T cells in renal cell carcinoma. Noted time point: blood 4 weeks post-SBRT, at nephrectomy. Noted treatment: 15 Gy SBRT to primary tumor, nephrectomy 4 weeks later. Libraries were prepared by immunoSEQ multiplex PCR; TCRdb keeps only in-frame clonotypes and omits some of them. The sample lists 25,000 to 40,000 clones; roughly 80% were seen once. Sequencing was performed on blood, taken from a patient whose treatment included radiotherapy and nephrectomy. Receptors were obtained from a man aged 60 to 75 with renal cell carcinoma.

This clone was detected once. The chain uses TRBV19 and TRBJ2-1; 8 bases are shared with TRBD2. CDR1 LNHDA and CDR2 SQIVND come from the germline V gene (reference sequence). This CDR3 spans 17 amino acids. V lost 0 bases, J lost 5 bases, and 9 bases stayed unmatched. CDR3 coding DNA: TGTGCCAGTAGTATAGACCCACCGGGAGGGCCAGACAATGAGCAGTTCTTC. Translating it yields CASSIDPPGGPDNEQFF.

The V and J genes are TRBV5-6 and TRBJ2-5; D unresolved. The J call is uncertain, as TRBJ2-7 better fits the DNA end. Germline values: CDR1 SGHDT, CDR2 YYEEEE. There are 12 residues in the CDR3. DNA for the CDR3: TGTGCCAGCAGCTTGGTTTTCTACGAGCAGTACTTC. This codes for CASSLVFYEQYF.

The CDR3 here is CASSYGGAMNTEAFF. The DNA of the CDR3 is TGTGCCAGCAGTTACGGTGGAGCCATGAACACTGAAGCTTTCTTT. The chain is built from TRBV6-6 and TRBJ1-1; D uncertain. V dropped 2 bases and J dropped 0 bases, with 10 bases sitting between them. The CDR3 runs to 15 residues. Germline loops: CDR1 MNHNY, CDR2 SVGAGI (reference sequence).

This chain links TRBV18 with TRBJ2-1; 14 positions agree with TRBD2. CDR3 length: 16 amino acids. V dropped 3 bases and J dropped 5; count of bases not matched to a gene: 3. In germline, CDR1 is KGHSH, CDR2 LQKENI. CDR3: CASSPAGLAGDNEQFF. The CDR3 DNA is TGTGCCAGCTCACCCGCGGGACTAGCGGGGGACAATGAGCAGTTCTTC.

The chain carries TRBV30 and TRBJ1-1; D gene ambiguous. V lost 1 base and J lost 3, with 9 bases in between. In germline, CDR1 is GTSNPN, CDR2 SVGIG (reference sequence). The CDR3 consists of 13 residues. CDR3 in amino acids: CAWSADIDTEAFF. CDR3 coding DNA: TGTGCCTGGAGTGCAGACATTGACACTGAAGCTTTCTTT.

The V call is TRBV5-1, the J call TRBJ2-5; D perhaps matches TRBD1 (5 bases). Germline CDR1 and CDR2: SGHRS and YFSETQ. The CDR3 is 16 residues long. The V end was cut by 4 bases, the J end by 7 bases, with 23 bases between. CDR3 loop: CASSPYRTTPERTQYF. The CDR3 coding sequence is TGCGCCAGCAGCCCGTACAGGACCACTCCCGAAAGGACCCAGTACTTC.